This T cell receptor (beta chain) was sequenced for a study of read filtering for tumor transcriptome and immune sequencing. Study results and caveats: Sorted CD138-negative bone marrow cells were not purified T cells.

This clonotype was found many times. The antigen remains undetermined. From roughly 390 ng of RNA, a library with molecular barcoded alpha/delta and beta/gamma adaptors was made. From the reads, TCRdb called clonotypes with MiXCR, one entry per CDR3 protein. Of approximately 90,000 distinct CDR3 sequences detected, 9% to 15% appear once; the ten largest clones hold about 15%. Trimming removed 1 base from V and 7 bases from J, with 10 bases in between. This CDR3 has 14 amino acids. This TCR derives from a donor aged 40 or over with multiple myeloma. The J gene is TRBJ2-2, the V gene TRBV12-3 or TRBV12-4, with D unclear. Sequences were obtained from a population of CD138-negative cells sorted from bone marrow. The CDR3 nucleotides read TGTGCCAGCAGTTTAGTAGGGAAGGTCGGGGAGCTGTTTTTT. Protein sequence: CASSLVGKVGELFF.